The rows below give T cell receptor beta chains drawn from one sample of a study of cytomegalovirus exposure and HLA in healthy donors. This table comes from immunoSEQ multiplex PCR, and its TCRdb copy is limited to in-frame clones, with some not included. The repertoire has some 120,000 clones, 80% of them found once; the top ten carry less than 3%. Sequenced: PBMCs. These receptor sequences come from a man aged 25-45 years in good health and CMV-seronegative. Each CDR3 is given with its conserved first and last residue. Each record gives: CDR3 DNA, CDR3 protein, J gene, V gene, clone size, D gene. The D gene is left open where the match is weak. The size field is filled for only some rows; it gives once, few, many or a size class.

TGTGCCAGCAGCTCGGGGCGTCCAAGAATCCTCAGGGGGAATGAGCAGTTCTTC | CASSSGRPRILRGNEQFF | TRBJ2-1 | TRBV5-6 | - | TRBD1
TGCGCCAGCAGCCAAGCGGTATGGGCGGGAGGGTACTACAATGAGCAGTTCTTC | CASSQAVWAGGYYNEQFF | TRBJ2-1 | TRBV4-1 | few | TRBD2
TGTGCCAGTAGCTCCCGGACAGGGTGGAACGAGCAGTACTTC | CASSSRTGWNEQYF | TRBJ2-7 | TRBV19 | few | TRBD1
TGTGCCAGCAGTTTTAACGAGCAGTACTTC | CASSFNEQYF | TRBJ2-7 | TRBV28 | few | -
TGTGCCAGCAGCCCCCCCAGAGATACGCAGTATTTT | CASSPPRDTQYF | TRBJ2-3 | TRBV7-9 | - | -
TGTGCCAGTTCTCTGGCACCCACCGAGCAGTACTTC | CASSLAPTEQYF | TRBJ2-7 | TRBV28 | - | -
TGTGCCAGCAGTCCTCGACAGGGAATAACGGGGGAGACCCAGTACTTC | CASSPRQGITGETQYF | TRBJ2-5 | TRBV6-6 | - | TRBD1
TGCGCCAGCAGTTTACTAGCGAGAGATGAGCAGTTCTTC | CASSLLARDEQFF | TRBJ2-1 | TRBV5-1 | - | TRBD2
TGTGCCAGCGCCGGAGGCAGGGGGCTCTACGAGCAGTACTTC | CASAGGRGLYEQYF | TRBJ2-7 | TRBV27 | few | TRBD1
TGTGCCAGCAGCCTGACTAGCGGGAGGGCCAACACCGGGGAGCTGTTTTTT | CASSLTSGRANTGELFF | TRBJ2-2 | TRBV5-6 | - | TRBD2
TGTGCCAGCAGTAACCTAGCGGAATTAGAAGAGACCCAGTACTTC | CASSNLAELEETQYF | TRBJ2-5 | TRBV6-5 | - | TRBD2
TGCAGCGTTGACGGTAGCACAGATACGCAGTATTTT | CSVDGSTDTQYF | TRBJ2-3 | TRBV29-1 | - | -
TGTGCCAGCAGTCCCGCGACAGGTATGTCTGCCGCTTTCTTT | CASSPATGMSAAFF | TRBJ1-1 | TRBV27 | - | -
TGTGCCAGCAGCGCCCGGGGGACCGGTTCCTACGAGCAGTACTTC | CASSARGTGSYEQYF | TRBJ2-7 | TRBV9 | - | -
TGCGCCATCTACTCTACCGGGGAGCTGTTTTTT | CAIYSTGELFF | TRBJ2-2 | TRBV10-2 | - | -